A selection of T cell receptor beta chains follows, all from one sample in a study of shared clonotypes between healthy human individuals. Profiled with immunoSEQ multiplex PCR; TCRdb holds only in-frame clones, not every one. The sample has around 720,000 clones, about 80% seen once. Source material: memory CD4+ T cells sorted from blood. The receptors shown here come from a woman aged 30 to 39 in good health. Each CDR3 is given with its conserved first and last residue. D genes are given only for firm matches. Clone size, where shown, is once, few, many, or a class for clones that have expanded.

abundance,d_gene,v_gene,j_gene,CDR3aa,CDR3nt
-,-,TRBV6-6,TRBJ2-2,CASILQGGHGELFF,TGTGCCAGCATCCTTCAGGGTGGTCACGGGGAGCTGTTTTTT
once,TRBD2,TRBV5-1,TRBJ2-1,CASSLSGTSYNEQFF,TGCGCCAGCAGCTTGAGCGGGACCTCCTACAATGAGCAGTTCTTC
-,TRBD1,TRBV19,TRBJ2-3,CASSPKQGAGTDTQYF,TGTGCCAGTAGTCCAAAACAGGGGGCAGGAACAGATACGCAGTATTTT
-,-,TRBV5-8,TRBJ1-2,CARTASANYGYTF,TGTGCCAGGACCGCTAGCGCTAACTATGGCTACACCTTC
-,TRBD2,TRBV18,TRBJ2-3,CASSPALAGADTQYF,TGTGCCAGCTCACCGGCTCTAGCGGGAGCAGATACGCAGTATTTT
-,-,TRBV7-2,TRBJ2-4,CASSLGTGARAKNIQYF,TGTGCCAGCAGCCTCGGAACGGGAGCGAGAGCCAAAAACATTCAGTACTTC
-,-,TRBV5-1,TRBJ2-5,CASSLDRPTLQETQYF,TGCGCCAGCAGCTTGGACAGGCCAACATTGCAAGAGACCCAGTACTTC
-,-,TRBV27,TRBJ2-7,CASSLCEQYF,TGTGCCAGCAGTTTATGCGAGCAGTACTTC
-,-,TRBV10-1,TRBJ2-2,CASSATYTGELFF,TGCGCCAGCAGTGCCACTTACACCGGGGAGCTGTTTTTT
-,-,TRBV6-1,TRBJ2-1,CASSRERAYNEQFF,TGTGCCAGCTCTAGGGAGAGGGCCTACAATGAGCAGTTCTTC
-,TRBD2,TRBV25-1,TRBJ2-2,CASTKAGTGELFF,TGTGCCAGCACTAAAGCGGGGACCGGGGAGCTGTTTTTT
-,-,TRBV30,TRBJ2-1,CAWSKRDWSWGSGDPNSYNEQFF,TGTGCCTGGAGCAAAAGAGATTGGTCTTGGGGATCGGGGGACCCTAACTCCTACAATGAGCAGTTCTTC
-,-,TRBV9,TRBJ2-3,CASSVGTSGLDTQYF,TGTGCCAGCAGCGTAGGGACCTCCGGGTTAGATACGCAGTATTTT
-,TRBD1,TRBV5-3,TRBJ1-1,CARRPPDRGRGRFF,TGTGCCAGAAGACCCCCGGACAGGGGACGGGGCCGCTTCTTT
many,TRBD2,TRBV28,TRBJ2-7,CASSFGRVSSYEQYF,TGTGCCAGCAGTTTTGGGAGGGTCAGCTCCTACGAGCAGTACTTC
-,TRBD2,TRBV2,TRBJ2-2,CASLGLAGVNGELFF,TGTGCCAGTTTAGGACTAGCGGGAGTAAACGGGGAGCTGTTTTTT
-,-,TRBV5-1,TRBJ1-1,CASTSGASRGTEAFF,TGCGCCAGCACCTCCGGGGCTTCCCGGGGGACTGAAGCTTTCTTT
-,-,TRBV2,TRBJ2-1,CASSELSFPPDGQFF,TGTGCCAGCAGTGAATTAAGTTTTCCACCTGATGGGCAGTTCTTC
once,TRBD2,TRBV4-1,TRBJ2-1,CASSQDLREGRGEQFF,TGCGCCAGCAGCCAAGATTTACGGGAGGGCCGGGGGGAGCAGTTCTTC
once,TRBD1,TRBV7-9,TRBJ1-5,CASSVTGSNQPQHF,TGTGCCAGCAGCGTGACAGGGAGCAATCAGCCCCAGCATTTT
-,-,TRBV7-9,TRBJ1-1,CASSPYGVGNTEAFF,TGTGCCAGCAGCCCCTACGGTGTAGGGAACACTGAAGCTTTCTTT
-,-,TRBV5-5,TRBJ1-5,CASSLVGQLDQPQHF,TGTGCCAGCAGCTTGGTAGGACAGCTAGATCAGCCCCAGCATTTT
-,TRBD2,TRBV4-2,TRBJ2-5,CASSLLAGPQETQYF,TGTGCCAGCAGCTTACTAGCGGGACCACAAGAGACCCAGTACTTC
-,-,TRBV19,TRBJ2-7,CASSIFGQGIQREQYF,TGTGCCAGTAGTATCTTTGGGCAGGGGATTCAGCGGGAGCAGTACTTC
-,-,TRBV27,TRBJ2-2,CASSSQGGALFGELFF,TGTGCCAGCAGTTCCCAAGGGGGAGCACTGTTCGGGGAGCTGTTTTTT
-,TRBD1,TRBV6-6,TRBJ2-7,CASSYGEDRHSAGQYF,TGTGCCAGCAGTTACGGCGAGGACAGGCATAGCGCTGGGCAGTACTTC
-,TRBD2,TRBV28,TRBJ2-3,CASSFRQREAQYF,TGTGCCAGCAGTTTCCGGCAGCGGGAGGCGCAGTATTTT
once,-,TRBV14,TRBJ2-7,CASSRQTYEQYF,TGTGCCAGCAGTCGCCAAACCTACGAGCAGTACTTC
-,-,TRBV15,TRBJ1-2,CATSTLDGRKHGYTF,TGTGCCACCAGCACCCTGGACGGAAGAAAACATGGCTACACCTTC
-,-,TRBV19,TRBJ1-4,CASRSGGATNEKLFF,TGTGCCAGCAGATCCGGAGGTGCAACTAATGAAAAACTGTTTTTT
few,TRBD1,TRBV5-5,TRBJ2-7,CASSGVSRQGRQLEF,TGTGCCAGCAGCGGGGTTAGTAGACAGGGACGGCAGTTGGAGTTC
-,-,TRBV5-6,TRBJ1-3,CASSLVRGAGNTIYF,TGTGCCAGCAGCTTGGTGCGGGGGGCTGGAAACACCATATATTTT
once,TRBD1,TRBV18,TRBJ2-1,CASSGTGAAYNEQFF,TGTGCCAGCTCGGGCACAGGGGCGGCCTACAATGAGCAGTTCTTC
-,TRBD2,TRBV6-6,TRBJ2-7,CASSYIAGQSYEQYF,TGTGCCAGCAGTTACATAGCGGGACAATCCTACGAGCAGTACTTC
few,TRBD1,TRBV27,TRBJ1-1,CASSWRTGVSGEAFF,TGTGCCAGCAGTTGGCGGACAGGGGTGAGTGGTGAAGCTTTCTTT
-,-,TRBV7-5,TRBJ1-4,CVRDCGRVEKLFF,TGTGTCAGAGATTGTGGGCGCGTTGAAAAACTGTTTTTT
many,-,TRBV27,TRBJ2-2,CASSYRGDTGELFF,TGTGCCAGCTCCTATCGAGGGGACACCGGGGAGCTGTTTTTT
-,-,TRBV18,TRBJ2-7,CASSPRLNEQYF,TGTGCCAGCTCACCACGCTTGAACGAGCAGTACTTC
-,TRBD2,TRBV7-9,TRBJ2-3,CASSLSSGRLTDTQYF,TGTGCCAGCAGCTTAAGTAGCGGGAGGTTAACAGATACGCAGTATTTT
-,-,TRBV2,TRBJ1-5,CASRRERSNQPQHF,TGTGCCAGCAGGAGGGAGCGGAGCAATCAGCCCCAGCATTTT
-,-,TRBV6-5,TRBJ2-1,CAGLKGNEQFF,TGTGCCGGGTTAAAGGGTAATGAGCAGTTCTTC
-,-,TRBV27,TRBJ1-5,CASREQEYQPQHF,TGTGCCAGCAGGGAACAGGAGTACCAGCCCCAGCATTTT
-,TRBD2,TRBV5-1,TRBJ2-5,CASSLPPLAGVGETQYF,TGCGCCAGCAGCTTACCCCCTCTAGCGGGAGTGGGAGAGACCCAGTACTTC
-,TRBD2,TRBV18,TRBJ2-1,CASSHTGLATYNEQFF,TGTGCCAGCTCACATACGGGACTAGCGACCTACAATGAGCAGTTCTTC
-,-,TRBV28,TRBJ2-6,CASSSPGDWTGANVLTF,TGTGCCAGCAGTTCTCCAGGGGATTGGACTGGGGCCAACGTCCTGACTTTC
few,-,TRBV10-3,TRBJ1-1,CATKQGASDTEAFF,TGTGCCACCAAGCAAGGGGCTAGCGACACTGAAGCTTTCTTT
-,-,TRBV28,TRBJ1-6,CASSTPSLALYNSPLHF,TGTGCCAGCAGTACCCCCAGCCTAGCCCTGTATAATTCACCCCTCCACTTT
-,-,TRBV9,TRBJ1-2,CASSVGLYGYTF,TGTGCCAGCAGCGTAGGTCTCTATGGCTACACCTTC
once,TRBD2,TRBV7-2,TRBJ2-1,CASSFGLASFNEQFF,TGTGCCAGCAGCTTTGGACTAGCGTCTTTCAATGAGCAGTTCTTC
-,TRBD1,TRBV11-3,TRBJ2-7,CASSPRRQGTEQYF,TGTGCCAGCAGCCCACGAAGACAGGGGACCGAGCAGTACTTC
-,TRBD2,TRBV28,TRBJ2-3,CASTSGGAGLAGGADTQYF,TGTGCCAGCACTTCAGGGGGCGCGGGACTAGCGGGAGGGGCAGATACGCAGTATTTT
-,TRBD2,TRBV28,TRBJ2-3,CASSTLAGVPTDTQYF,TGTGCCAGCAGCACCCTAGCGGGAGTCCCCACAGATACGCAGTATTTT
-,TRBD2,TRBV11-2,TRBJ2-1,CASGRLAADNEQFF,TGTGCCAGCGGCAGACTAGCGGCGGACAATGAGCAGTTCTTC
few,TRBD2,TRBV5-1,TRBJ2-1,CASSLASGSYNEQFF,TGCGCCAGCAGCTTGGCCAGCGGGAGCTACAATGAGCAGTTCTTC
-,-,TRBV6-6,TRBJ2-1,CASRSGAFNEQFF,TGTGCCAGCAGATCCGGGGCCTTTAATGAGCAGTTCTTC
-,TRBD1,TRBV10-3,TRBJ1-1,CAIRLGQGGGMNTEAFF,TGTGCCATCAGATTGGGACAGGGGGGCGGAATGAACACTGAAGCTTTCTTT
-,TRBD2,TRBV19,TRBJ2-2,CASTSSGTSGIAGELFF,TGTGCCAGTACCTCATCCGGGACTAGCGGGATTGCCGGGGAGCTGTTTTTT
-,-,TRBV28,TRBJ2-4,CASSRQRTLAKNIQYF,TGTGCCAGCAGTCGACAGCGGACTCTAGCCAAAAACATTCAGTACTTC
-,TRBD2,TRBV6-1,TRBJ2-1,CASSEPTSGRAYNEQFF,TGTGCCAGCAGTGAACCTACCAGCGGGAGGGCGTACAATGAGCAGTTCTTC